This T cell receptor beta chain is drawn from a study of blood T cell repertoires in COVID-19. Background on the study: The United States, Italy and Spain were the sources of the acute and convalescent COVID-19 samples. The cDNA or gDNA used as material had been derived from T cells, B-cell-depleted T cells, or PBMCs.

Original analysis: Estimated nucleated cell counts came from reference gene primer amplification. TCRdb's table, derived via immunoSEQ multiplex PCR, lists solely in-frame clones and lacks some. That table is the source of V, J and clone size, and D and trimming were worked out from the DNA. Counted here are about 150,000 clones, 79% occurring once; the ten biggest clones make up 7% to 9%. The germline V and J ends were trimmed by 2 bases and 6 bases, with 8 bases remaining between them. CDR3 length: 13 residues. Per germline, CDR1 MNHEY and CDR2 SMNVEV (reference sequence). This clone was seen a single time.

This sequence originates from a middle-aged man with active or convalescent COVID-19. Sequencing input: peripheral blood. The rearrangement links TRBV27 to TRBJ2-1; D is uncertain. CDR3: CASSLPFSNEQFF. CDR3 bases: TGTGCCAGCAGTTTACCTTTTAGCAATGAGCAGTTCTTC.